Listed here are 30 T cell receptor beta chains from one sample, sequenced in a study of T-cell memory formation after mild COVID-19. TCRdb called the 5' RACE reads again in MiXCR, with one record for every CDR3 protein. The sample yields about 260,000 distinct CDR3 sequences, around 8% seen once. The sequenced sample was PBMCs or a T cell subset sorted from them (not recorded which). The receptors were gathered from a man aged 18 to 29 who had mild COVID-19 (a few samples of this study predate the infection). Cell type and time point are not known.

The genes are TRBV20-1 and TRBJ1-6; D gene uncertain. V lost 7 bases, J lost 10 bases, and 14 bases lay in between. There are 12 residues in the CDR3. Germline CDR1 DFQATT, CDR2 SNEGSKA (reference sequence). The chain's CDR3 is CSVGRSGSPLHF. In DNA form, the CDR3 reads TGCAGTGTCGGGAGGAGTGGCTCACCCCTCCACTTT.

This clonotype turned up a few times. The rearrangement uses TRBV5-6 and TRBJ2-7, with D perhaps TRBD1 (5 bases). V dropped 1 base and J dropped 2 bases, with 10 bases sitting between them. Germline V gene sequence: CDR1 SGHDT, CDR2 YYEEEE. There are 14 residues in the CDR3. The DNA of the CDR3 is TGTGCCAGCAGCTTGTACAAAGGGGCCTACGAGCAGTACTTC. It encodes CASSLYKGAYEQYF.

This clonotype was counted a single time. The chain joins TRBV7-2 to TRBJ2-2; D remains ambiguous. CDR1 and CDR2 (germline): SGHTA, FQGNSA. V was shortened by 1 base and J by 4 bases, with 10 bases between the two germline ends. This CDR3 region has 15 residues. The CDR3 region is CASSLGVGATGELFF. CDR3 coding DNA: TGTGCCAGCAGCTTAGGCGTGGGTGCCACCGGGGAGCTGTTTTTT.

This clonotype was counted only a few times. V is TRBV3-1 and J is TRBJ2-5; 9 nucleotides match TRBD1. The CDR3 covers 15 residues. J lost 5 bases, V lost 4 bases, and 8 bases had no gene match. Germline lookup yields CDR1 LGHDT and CDR2 YNNKEL (reference sequence). The CDR3 region is CASSLPGTGLETQYF. The CDR3 DNA reads TGTGCCAGCAGCCTCCCCGGGACAGGGCTCGAGACCCAGTACTTC.

This chain connects TRBV18 to TRBJ2-7, with a tentative D call TRBD1 (5 bases). Per germline, CDR1 KGHSH and CDR2 LQKENI. V lost 4 bases and J 3 bases, leaving 13 bases between the germline ends. The CDR3 runs to 14 residues. Written as DNA, the CDR3 is TGTGCCAGCTCACGCCCAGGGTCCCTCTACGAGCAGTACTTC. Its translation: CASSRPGSLYEQYF. Complete variable domain (other parts from reference TRBV18 and TRBJ2-7): NAGVMQNPRHLVRRRGQEARLRCSPMKGHSHVYWYRQLPEEGLKFMVYLQKENIIDESGMPKERFSAEFPKEGPSILRIQQVVRGDSAAYFCASSRPGSLYEQYFGPGTRLTVT.

This clonotype was seen at least ten times. This chain joins TRBV4-2 and TRBJ2-1; no clear D. Trimming shortened V by 3 bases and J by 7 bases, and 10 bases separated the two germline ends. Germline loops: CDR1 LGHNA, CDR2 YNFKEQ. The CDR3 extends over 13 amino acids. The CDR3 DNA reads as TGTGCCAGCAGCCAGACCCTTGGGAATGAGCAGTTCTTC. Its translation: CASSQTLGNEQFF.

This clonotype has a handful of counts. V and J are TRBV12-3 or TRBV12-4 and TRBJ1-5; D gene uncertain. V lost 6 bases to trimming and J lost 4 bases, with 13 bases between them. The length of the CDR3 is 14 residues. The CDR3 DNA follows: TGTGCCAGCAGACCAGCCAGCGCTAATCAGCCCCAGCATTTT. It codes for CASRPASANQPQHF.

The table lists this clonotype with many counts. V and J are TRBV5-1 and TRBJ2-7, with 12 bases aligning to TRBD2. This CDR3 is built from 14 residues. V shed 4 bases, J shed 5 bases, and the junction held 4 bases outside the gene matches. Germline values: CDR1 SGHRS, CDR2 YFSETQ. The DNA for the CDR3 is TGCGCCAGCAGCACGCTAGCGGGGGGGAACGAGCAGTACTTC. It encodes CASSTLAGGNEQYF.

This clonotype was observed a handful of times. The chain is built from TRBV7-9 and TRBJ1-2, with D perhaps matching TRBD1 (6 bases). V shed 5 bases and J shed 1 base, with 17 bases lying between them. CDR3 length: 16 amino acids. Germline V lookup: CDR1 SEHNR, CDR2 FQNEAQ (reference sequence). The CDR3 bases are TGTGCCAGCAGCCCGCCGGAGGAGGGGGTTAACTATGGCTACACCTTC. Amino acid sequence: CASSPPEEGVNYGYTF.

This clonotype was detected only a few times. The gene calls are TRBV7-8 and TRBJ2-3, with D tentatively TRBD2 (5 bases). Trimming stripped 8 bases from V and 2 bases from J, with 11 bases between. Germline CDR1 reads SGHVS; CDR2 reads FQNEAQ. The CDR3 is 13 residues long. The CDR3 DNA follows: TGTGCCAGCCAGCGGCGACTCACAGATACGCAGTATTTT. Translation gives CASQRRLTDTQYF.

This clonotype occurred a few times. The V and J genes are TRBV29-1 and TRBJ2-2; D call uncertain. Germline CDR1 reads SQVTM; CDR2 reads ANQGSEA. The V and J ends lost 4 bases and 4 bases respectively, with 10 bases between them. CDR3 size: 13 residues. CDR3 sequence: CSVVRPSTGELFF. The CDR3 nucleotides are TGCAGCGTTGTGCGACCCTCCACCGGGGAGCTGTTTTTT.

Ten or more counts support this clonotype. This chain connects TRBV20-1 to TRBJ2-5, with 9 bases matching TRBD2. Germline trimming cut 6 bases from V and 2 bases from J; bases unmatched to any gene: 10. The CDR3 sequence is 15 residues long. Germline V gene sequence: CDR1 DFQATT, CDR2 SNEGSKA (reference sequence). The CDR3 loop is CSARGGPGVQETQYF. In DNA form, the CDR3 reads TGCAGTGCGCGGGGGGGGCCAGGCGTACAAGAGACCCAGTACTTC.

In its sample, this clonotype was seen a few times. The V call is TRBV6-2 or TRBV6-3, the J call TRBJ2-1; D gene unclear. The CDR3 sequence is 15 residues long. V gave up 6 bases and J gave up 9 bases, with 21 bases separating them. Germline values: CDR1 MNHEY, CDR2 SVGEGT. The DNA of the CDR3 is TGTGCCAGCAGCCCCCCCCCGTCCCGGTCCACTGAGCAGTTCTTC. Translation gives CASSPPPSRSTEQFF.

This sequence joins TRBV6-5 and TRBJ1-5; possibly TRBD1 for D (5 bases). Between the trimmed V and J ends, which lost 8 bases and 1 base, there was a span of 9 bases. Germline assignment: CDR1 MNHEY and CDR2 SVGAGI. The CDR3 runs 13 residues. The CDR3 reads CASGGRSNQPQHF. As DNA, the CDR3 is TGTGCCAGCGGGGGACGGAGCAATCAGCCCCAGCATTTT.

This clonotype was counted between two and nine times. J is TRBJ2-3 and V is TRBV24-1; D gene uncertain. The CDR3 contains 13 residues. Between the trimmed V and J ends, which lost 0 bases and 4 bases, there was a span of 4 bases. Germline lookup yields CDR1 KGHDR and CDR2 SFDVKD. CDR3 bases: TGTGCCACCAGTGATTTGCGAGCAGATACGCAGTATTTT. It codes for CATSDLRADTQYF.

The gene calls are TRBV12-3 or TRBV12-4 and TRBJ2-7, with D perhaps matching TRBD1 (6 bases). V lost 3 bases to trimming and J lost 6 bases, with 15 bases between them. This CDR3 contains 14 residues. The DNA for the CDR3 is TGTGCCAGCAGTTTTATCAGGGGTTCTATCGAGCAGTACTTC. This gives the protein CASSFIRGSIEQYF.

The CDR3 DNA follows: TGTGCCAGCAGGGCTGTTGACAGGGGGTTTTACACTGAAGCTTTCTTT. Amino acids: CASRAVDRGFYTEAFF. The chain is built from TRBV6-5 and TRBJ1-1; 9 nucleotides align to TRBD1. The J segment lost 3 bases and the V segment lost 6 bases, leaving 11 bases of the junction unmatched. This CDR3 is built from 16 residues. Germline lookup yields CDR1 MNHEY and CDR2 SVGAGI.

The J gene is TRBJ2-5, the V gene TRBV9, with 9 nucleotides matching TRBD2. CDR1 and CDR2 (germline): SGDLS, YYNGEE. The ends lost 1 base at V and 0 bases at J; junction bases unmatched: 4. The CDR3 runs to 16 residues. CDR3 nucleotide sequence: TGTGCCAGCAGCGTACAGGCTAGCGGGGACCAAGAGACCCAGTACTTC. Its translation: CASSVQASGDQETQYF.

This clonotype was seen a few times. J is TRBJ2-1 and V is TRBV9; TRBD2 matches 10 bases. Germline trimming cut 2 bases from V and 5 bases from J; bases unmatched to any gene: 10. The CDR3 sequence is 17 residues long. Germline V gives CDR1 SGDLS, CDR2 YYNGEE. CDR3 in amino acids: CASSVRLGLAGDNEQFF. Written as DNA, the CDR3 is TGTGCCAGCAGCGTGAGGCTGGGGCTAGCGGGGGACAATGAGCAGTTCTTC.

V usage is TRBV28 and J usage is TRBJ2-7; D might be TRBD1 (6 bases). Trimming took 5 bases from V and 2 from J, leaving 16 bases between them. Germline assignment: CDR1 MDHEN and CDR2 SYDVKM. The CDR3 runs to 15 residues. The CDR3 DNA reads as TGTGCCAGCAGTGCCCCAGGGGAAGGGACCTACGAGCAGTACGTC. Translating gives CASSAPGEGTYEQYV.

The V and J genes are TRBV4-3 and TRBJ2-3, with 8 bases fitting TRBD2. V gave up 0 bases and J gave up 5 bases; unmatched junction bases: 7. This CDR3 spans 16 amino acids. Germline V CDR1 and CDR2: LGHNA, YSLEER. The DNA of the CDR3 is TGCGCCAGCAGCCAAGAACGGGGGGGAACGGAAGATACGCAGTATTTT. This encodes CASSQERGGTEDTQYF.

There are a few counts of this clonotype. The chain joins TRBV19 to TRBJ1-5; D remains ambiguous. The CDR3 has 10 residues. Per germline, CDR1 LNHDA and CDR2 SQIVND (reference sequence). V lost 6 bases and J lost 6, with 3 bases in between. The CDR3 here is CASRGQPQHF. The CDR3 DNA reads TGTGCCAGTAGGGGTCAGCCCCAGCATTTT.

This clonotype has just a few counts. V and J are TRBV18 and TRBJ1-1; no reliable D call. This CDR3 is built from 15 residues. Per the germline V gene, CDR1 is KGHSH and CDR2 is LQKENI. V was clipped by 3 bases and J by 7 bases, with 18 bases between them. The CDR3 DNA sequence: TGTGCCAGCTCACCGAGCTCACGCCCAGGCGGTGAAGCTTTCTTT. Its translation is CASSPSSRPGGEAFF. Based on the CDR3 plus reference TRBV18 and TRBJ1-1, the full variable domain is NAGVMQNPRHLVRRRGQEARLRCSPMKGHSHVYWYRQLPEEGLKFMVYLQKENIIDESGMPKERFSAEFPKEGPSILRIQQVVRGDSAAYFCASSPSSRPGGEAFFGQGTRLTVV.

This clonotype was counted between two and nine times. CDR3: CASSQVETRLQETQYF. CDR3 sequence (DNA): TGTGCCAGCAGCCAAGTCGAGACCAGATTACAAGAGACCCAGTACTTC. V usage is TRBV3-1 and J usage is TRBJ2-5; D unclear. CDR1 is LGHDT and CDR2 is YNNKEL in the germline V gene (reference sequence). This CDR3 is built from 16 residues. Trimming removed 1 base from V and 2 bases from J, with 14 bases in between.

This chain links TRBV9 with TRBJ2-3; the D call may be TRBD1 or TRBD2 (5 bases each). CDR1 and CDR2 from the germline V gene are SGDLS and YYNGEE. The V end was cut by 2 bases, the J end by 0 bases, with 13 bases between. The CDR3 length is 16 residues. CDR3 protein: CASSVPGLPSTDTQYF. CDR3 in DNA: TGTGCCAGCAGCGTCCCGGGGCTCCCCAGCACAGATACGCAGTATTTT.

The chain recombines TRBV12-1 with TRBJ2-7. TRBV12-1 is reported as a pseudogene. CDR3 length: 11 residues. The CDR3 loop is CVKFKVKEQYF. Here the CDR3 DNA reads TGTGTAAAATTTAAGGTTAAGGAGCAGTACTTC.

This clonotype has only a few counts. The chain couples TRBV20-1 to TRBJ1-2; TRBD1 matches at 7 bases. Germline loops: CDR1 DFQATT, CDR2 SNEGSKA (reference sequence). V was pared by 4 bases and J by 4 bases, with 9 bases of the junction left unmatched. This CDR3 region has 14 residues. The CDR3 nucleotides are TGCAGTGCTATATTTGACAGGGCAGGCTATGGCTACACCTTC. Translated: CSAIFDRAGYGYTF.

The chain has TRBV5-4 and TRBJ2-5; TRBD1 agrees at 7 bases. Germline CDR1 SGHNT, CDR2 YYREEE (reference sequence). There are 15 residues in the CDR3. Trimming at V came to 4 bases and at J to 5 bases, leaving 11 bases not matched to a gene. The CDR3 reads CASSTAGGMGETQYF. CDR3 bases: TGTGCCAGCAGCACCGCAGGGGGAATGGGTGAGACCCAGTACTTC.

V is TRBV7-9 and J is TRBJ1-1, with 7 positions matching TRBD1. V shed 6 bases and J 1 base; nucleotides not matched to a gene: 8. This CDR3 has 15 amino acids. Germline V CDR1 and CDR2: SEHNR, FQNEAQ (reference sequence). The CDR3 coding sequence is TGTGCCAGCAGGCGTTCCACAGGGGAGAACACTGAAGCTTTCTTT. Its protein product is CASRRSTGENTEAFF.

This clonotype was counted a few times. The J gene is TRBJ2-7, the V gene TRBV3-2; the table's D call TRBD1 went unverified against the DNA. TRBV3-2 is given as a pseudogene. The CDR3 runs to 11 residues. Here the CDR3 DNA reads TGTGCCAGCAGGGGGGCATCCGAGCAGTACGTC. It encodes CASRGASEQYV.